A single sample is the source of the 27 T cell receptor beta chains below, sequenced in a study of cytomegalovirus exposure and HLA in healthy donors. It was with 60 Vbeta and 13 Jbeta primers that the PCR ran. TCRdb keeps only in-frame clones here, not all; method: immunoSEQ multiplex PCR. The profile shows 150,000 to 200,000 clones, 80% to 90% of them singletons. Sequencing input: PBMCs. These receptors were collected from a man between 18 and 29 years old in good health and CMV-seropositive.

V usage is TRBV9 and J usage is TRBJ1-2, with D perhaps TRBD1 (6 bases). Germline V gene lookup returns CDR1 SGDLS and CDR2 YYNGEE. With 2 bases removed from V and 7 bases from J, the gap between germline ends came to 12 bases. The CDR3 runs 13 residues. The CDR3 loop reads CASSVTGWGGYTF. In nucleotides, the CDR3 is TGTGCCAGCAGCGTGACAGGCTGGGGTGGCTACACCTTC. Based on the CDR3 plus reference TRBV9 and TRBJ1-2, the full variable domain is DSGVTQTPKHLITATGQRVTLRCSPRSGDLSVYWYQQSLDQGLQFLIQYYNGEERAKGNILERFSAQQFPDLHSELNLSSLELGDSALYFCASSVTGWGGYTFGSGTRLTVV.

Here the CDR3 DNA reads TGTGCCAGCAGCGTAGTAGAGGGGAGGGGTGTAGCAGATACGCAGTATTTT. Its translation is CASSVVEGRGVADTQYF. This chain joins TRBV9 and TRBJ2-3; 7 positions match TRBD2. The CDR3 runs 17 residues. After removal of 0 bases from V and 4 bases from J, the junction contained 11 bases not matched to a gene. The V gene's germline CDR1 is SGDLS and CDR2 YYNGEE. The variable domain in full, completed from reference TRBV9 and TRBJ2-3, reads DSGVTQTPKHLITATGQRVTLRCSPRSGDLSVYWYQQSLDQGLQFLIQYYNGEERAKGNILERFSAQQFPDLHSELNLSSLELGDSALYFCASSVVEGRGVADTQYFGPGTRLTVL.

This chain uses TRBV6-6 with TRBJ2-1; 8 bases line up with TRBD2. This CDR3 contains 16 residues. Germline V CDR1 and CDR2: MNHNY, SVGAGI (reference sequence). V shed 7 bases, J shed 4 bases, and the junction held 12 bases outside the gene matches. The CDR3 DNA is TGTGCCAGCACCCAACTAATGGGCGGGGGGTACAATGAGCAGTTCTTC. Its protein is CASTQLMGGGYNEQFF.

This chain links TRBV28 with TRBJ1-3; a possible D gene is TRBD1 (5 bases). Deletions cut 2 bases from V and 1 base from J, with 15 bases between. This CDR3 region has 17 residues. Germline CDR1 MDHEN, CDR2 SYDVKM. The chain's CDR3 is CASSLGPHRRSGNTIYF. Written as DNA, the CDR3 is TGTGCCAGCAGTTTAGGTCCCCACAGGCGGTCTGGAAACACCATATATTTT. The full variable domain, with the rest looked up from reference TRBV28 and TRBJ1-3, is DVKVTQSSRYLVKRTGEKVFLECVQDMDHENMFWYRQDPGLGLRLIYFSYDVKMKEKGDIPEGYSVSREKKERFSLILESASTNQTSMYLCASSLGPHRRSGNTIYFGEGSWLTVV.

The chain combines TRBV5-1 with TRBJ1-2, with 10 bases fitting TRBD1. The CDR3 consists of 14 residues. The J segment lost 8 bases and the V segment lost 0 bases, leaving 4 bases of the junction unmatched. The germline V gene encodes CDR1 SGHRS and CDR2 YFSETQ. CDR3: CASSLGQGAGGYTF. The CDR3 region has the DNA TGCGCCAGCAGCTTGGGACAGGGGGCCGGAGGCTACACCTTC.

Regarding this clone: One junction end does not reproduce the germline sequence, and a read error may be involved. The V and J genes are TRBV6-5 and TRBJ2-1, with D perhaps matching TRBD1 (5 bases). This CDR3 is 14 amino acids long. Germline V gene data show CDR1 as MNHEY and CDR2 as SVGAGI. Here the CDR3 DNA reads TGTGCCAGCAGTCACTCTCCAGGGAACAATGAGCAGTTCTTC. Its protein is CASSHSPGNNEQFF.

V usage is TRBV7-9 and J usage is TRBJ1-4; perhaps TRBD1 as D (6 bases). Germline V gives CDR1 SEHNR, CDR2 FQNEAQ (reference sequence). This CDR3 has 14 residues. The V and J ends lost 5 bases and 2 bases respectively, with 9 bases between them. The CDR3 here is CASSPQGTNEKLFF. CDR3 bases: TGTGCCAGCAGCCCGCAGGGGACTAATGAAAAACTGTTTTTT.

The V call is TRBV10-3, the J call TRBJ2-5; 8 bases align to TRBD1. V shed 8 bases, J shed 9 bases, and the junction held 11 bases outside the gene matches. Per the germline V gene, CDR1 is ENHRY and CDR2 is SYGVKD. This CDR3 spans 13 amino acids. CDR3 DNA: TGTGCCATCGGGCAGGGGGCAGTGGAGGCCCAGTACTTC. It is translated as CAIGQGAVEAQYF.

The chain is built from TRBV5-4 and TRBJ1-1; D remains unclear. This CDR3 is 13 amino acids long. The germline gives CDR1 SGHNT, CDR2 YYREEE (reference sequence). Trimming pared 0 bases from V and 6 bases from J, leaving 9 bases between. The CDR3 DNA follows: TGTGCCAGCAGCTTGGACATGATCTCTGAAGCTTTCTTT. Its protein product is CASSLDMISEAFF.

The chain couples TRBV15 to TRBJ2-7; D is perhaps TRBD1 (6 bases). The CDR3 totals 15 residues. Germline lookup yields CDR1 LNHNV and CDR2 YYDKDF (reference sequence). V was trimmed by 3 bases and J by 2 bases, leaving 14 bases between them. CDR3 sequence reads: CATSSNPTGTYEQYF. As DNA, the CDR3 is TGTGCCACCAGCAGCAACCCGACAGGAACCTACGAGCAGTACTTC.

The rearrangement joins TRBV6-5 to TRBJ1-2; 11 bases fit TRBD1. There are 15 residues in the CDR3. With V trimmed by 7 bases and J by 4 bases, 8 bases remained unmatched. Per germline, CDR1 MNHEY and CDR2 SVGAGI. The CDR3 DNA reads TGTGCCAGCATTACCCGGACAGGGGGCTCCTATGGCTACACCTTC. Amino acid sequence: CASITRTGGSYGYTF.

This clone has a single count. The chain recombines TRBV11-2 with TRBJ1-2; D possibly corresponds to TRBD1 (5 bases). V was cut by 0 bases and J by 7 bases, with 12 bases left in between. This CDR3 has 14 residues. Germline V gene data show CDR1 as SGHAT and CDR2 as FQNNGV. CDR3 sequence (DNA): TGTGCCAGCAGCTTAGATGGGGGGTCGGTTGGCTACACCTTC. This gives the protein CASSLDGGSVGYTF. Full variable domain (missing parts from reference TRBV11-2 and TRBJ1-2): EAGVAQSPRYKIIEKRQSVAFWCNPISGHATLYWYQQILGQGPKLLIQFQNNGVVDDSQLPKDRFSAERLKGVDSTLKIQPAKLEDSAVYLCASSLDGGSVGYTFGSGTRLTVV.

V gene TRBV11-2 combines with J gene TRBJ1-1; TRBD1 aligns across 9 bases. V lost 5 bases to trimming and J lost 8 bases; unmatched junction nucleotides: 12. From germline, CDR1 is SGHAT and CDR2 FQNNGV. This CDR3 contains 15 residues. The CDR3 here is CASSPDTGGRAEAFF. The CDR3 coding sequence is TGTGCCAGCAGCCCGGATACAGGGGGCCGAGCAGAAGCTTTCTTT.

This chain links TRBV5-1 with TRBJ2-5, with 9 bases matching TRBD1. The J call may be incorrect, as the DNA end agrees better with TRBJ2-7. The V gene's germline CDR1 is SGHRS and CDR2 YFSETQ. The CDR3 contains 15 residues. The CDR3 bases are TGCGCCAGCAGCCCGGGACAGGGAGGCTCCTACGAGCAGTACTTC. Its protein product is CASSPGQGGSYEQYF.

The CDR3 nucleotides are TGTGCCAGCAGCGCAGGGGGCAGGGAGTTGTCCTACGAGCAGTACTTC. It specifies CASSAGGRELSYEQYF. The rearrangement links TRBV7-8 to TRBJ2-5; 8 nucleotides match TRBD1. The DNA end is more similar to TRBJ2-7, so the J call may be wrong. Germline-derived CDR1 and CDR2 are SGHVS and FQNEAQ. The CDR3 has 16 residues.

V and J are TRBV5-1 and TRBJ1-5, with D uncertain. The CDR3 is 15 amino acids. Germline V gene data show CDR1 as SGHRS and CDR2 as YFSETQ. With 0 bases removed from V and 0 bases from J, the gap between germline ends came to 7 bases. CDR3 amino acids: CASSLEGASNQPQHF. CDR3 DNA: TGCGCCAGCAGCTTGGAGGGAGCTAGCAATCAGCCCCAGCATTTT.

The chain links TRBV11-2 to TRBJ1-1, with no clear D. V was cut by 8 bases and J by 2 bases, with 12 bases left in between. Germline CDR1 and CDR2: SGHAT and FQNNGV. This CDR3 region has 13 residues. The CDR3 sequence is CASLVRSNTEAFF. Here the CDR3 DNA reads TGTGCCAGCCTAGTTCGCAGTAACACTGAAGCTTTCTTT.

V and J are TRBV6-5 and TRBJ1-5; 11 bases map to TRBD1. Germline CDR1 and CDR2: MNHEY and SVGAGI. V was pared by 6 bases and J by 4 bases, with 2 bases of the junction left unmatched. The CDR3 is 14 residues long. The DNA of the CDR3 is TGTGCCAGCAGAGGACAGGGGGCGAATCAGCCCCAGCATTTT. Residues: CASRGQGANQPQHF.

The table lists this clone with a count of one. The chain carries TRBV25-1 and TRBJ2-7; D is possibly TRBD1 (6 bases). The CDR3 has 14 amino acids. Germline V gene data show CDR1 as MGHDK and CDR2 as SYGVNS. V was pared by 6 bases and J by 3 bases, with 15 bases between. This CDR3 is CASRARNRVYEQYF. The DNA of the CDR3 is TGTGCCAGCAGGGCACGAAACAGGGTCTACGAGCAGTACTTC.

The chain combines TRBV5-4 with TRBJ1-1; 7 bases map to TRBD1. Germline V CDR1 and CDR2: SGHNT, YYREEE (reference sequence). V dropped 0 bases and J dropped 0; count of bases not matched to a gene: 8. This CDR3 region has 17 residues. CDR3 DNA sequence: TGTGCCAGCAGCTTGGACAGGGGAGTTCCTATGAACACTGAAGCTTTCTTT. Protein sequence: CASSLDRGVPMNTEAFF.

The chain uses TRBV7-8 and TRBJ1-5; D is unresolved. V was clipped by 4 bases and J by 7 bases, with 20 bases between them. The CDR3 is 16 residues long. The germline V gene encodes CDR1 SGHVS and CDR2 FQNEAQ. The CDR3 nucleotides are TGTGCCAGCAGCTCCCTGGCGGCAATAATGTACCAGCCCCAGCATTTT. The encoded protein is CASSSLAAIMYQPQHF.

V is TRBV14 and J is TRBJ2-7, with D perhaps TRBD1 (6 bases). CDR3 length: 16 amino acids. Germline loops: CDR1 SGHDN, CDR2 FVKESK. V lost 1 base and J lost 3, with 16 bases in between. The CDR3 bases are TGTGCCAGCAGCCAAGCTACAGGGTGGGGTTTCTACGAGCAGTACTTC. This encodes CASSQATGWGFYEQYF.

The rearrangement uses TRBV11-3 and TRBJ1-2; 9 nucleotides align to TRBD1. The CDR3 has 17 residues. Unmatched junction bases numbered 16, after V lost 5 bases and J lost 6 bases. Germline assignment: CDR1 SGHNT and CDR2 YENEEA. For the CDR3, the DNA is TGTGCCAGCAGCCTCCACCGGATACCCGGGACAGGGAATGGCTACACCTTC. It specifies CASSLHRIPGTGNGYTF.

CDR3 coding DNA: TGTGCCAGCAGCTTAGCGGCAGGGGGAAACACTGAAGCTTTCTTT. Its translation: CASSLAAGGNTEAFF. V is TRBV7-9 and J is TRBJ1-1, with 7 bases fitting TRBD1. Germline loops: CDR1 SEHNR, CDR2 FQNEAQ (reference sequence). The CDR3 totals 15 residues. The V segment lost 0 bases and the J segment 2 bases; nucleotides outside the gene matches: 3.

The rearrangement joins TRBV5-6 to TRBJ2-1; 9 bases are a match to TRBD2. V was pared by 1 base and J by 0 bases, with 5 bases of the junction left unmatched. This CDR3 has 17 residues. Germline loops: CDR1 SGHDT, CDR2 YYEEEE. The CDR3 is CASSLFPTSGSYNEQFF. The CDR3 DNA reads as TGTGCCAGCAGCTTGTTCCCGACTAGCGGCTCCTACAATGAGCAGTTCTTC.

A remark on this clone: This CDR3 is also generated by other DNA sequences in the sample. J is TRBJ2-7 and V is TRBV4-3; 7 bases are shared with TRBD1. With V trimmed by 4 bases and J by 1 base, 4 bases remained unmatched. Germline CDR1 is LGHNA and CDR2 is YSLEER. The CDR3 has 14 amino acids. The DNA of the CDR3 is TGCGCCAGCAGCCCCCGGACAGGTTCCTACGAGCAGTACTTC. Translation: CASSPRTGSYEQYF.

The genes are TRBV27 and TRBJ2-7, with D possibly TRBD1 on 5 matching bases. The CDR3 loop spans 11 amino acids. The germline gives CDR1 MNHEY, CDR2 SMNVEV (reference sequence). Trimming removed 5 bases at V and 8 bases at J, with 10 bases between. In DNA form, the CDR3 reads TGTGCCAGCAGTACCCAGGGCAAGCAGTACTTC. Amino acid sequence: CASSTQGKQYF.